The sequence of this T cell receptor (beta chain) was determined in a study of radiotherapy plus CTLA-4 blockade in lung cancer. Ipilimumab-mediated CTLA-4 blockade plus focal radiation was given to patients having chemo-refractory metastatic non-small-cell lung cancer. Profiled with immunoSEQ multiplex PCR; TCRdb holds only in-frame clones, not every one. Among roughly 39,000 clones, over 70% were seen once, and the ten largest hold under 10%. Study conclusions and caveats: The best predictor of response was reported to be early blood T cell clone dynamics, with interferon-beta. TCR clones of tumor origin grew in blood after radiotherapy plus ipilimumab.

About this clone: No antigen is known for it.

Looked up from germline, CDR1 is MNHNS and CDR2 is SASEGT. With V trimmed by 4 bases and J by 0 bases, 13 bases remained unmatched. There are 18 residues in the CDR3. Here the sequenced sample was peripheral blood, taken from a patient treated with radiotherapy plus ipilimumab. The receptor was derived from a human donor with non-small cell lung cancer who had stable disease on radiotherapy plus ipilimumab. The chain joins TRBV6-1 to TRBJ1-1; 8 positions agree with TRBD1. The CDR3, as DNA: TGTGCCAGCAGTGCCGACAGGGGCCACTCCGTATTGAACACTGAAGCTTTCTTT. This sequence encodes CASSADRGHSVLNTEAFF.